This T cell receptor (beta chain) is from a study of blood T cell repertoires in COVID-19. Germline V gene sequence: CDR1 SGDLS, CDR2 YYNGEE. The length of the CDR3 is 17 residues. The J segment lost 4 bases and the V segment lost 0 bases, leaving 8 bases of the junction unmatched. Ages ranged from about 18 to 89 years, with residence in about two dozen US areas. Clinical history reported by participants formed the basis on which cohorts were assigned. In the original analysis: Reference gene primer amplification gave estimated nucleated cell counts. The method was immunoSEQ multiplex PCR; TCRdb's version includes in-frame clones alone and lacks a portion of them. That table gives V, J and clone size, and the DNA gave D and trimming. The sample lists about 260,000 clones, about nine tenths occurring once.

The TCR was taken from a woman between 40 and 55 years old with acute COVID-19. The chain joins TRBV9 to TRBJ2-7, with 12 positions matching TRBD2. The sample consisted of PBMCs or T cells enriched from blood (not recorded which). The CDR3 DNA follows: TGTGCCAGCAGCGTAGGGGCTAGCGGGAGGGCGGATTACGAGCAGTACTTC. This gives the protein CASSVGASGRADYEQYF. The entire variable domain, with the rest obtained from reference TRBV9 and TRBJ2-7, is as follows: DSGVTQTPKHLITATGQRVTLRCSPRSGDLSVYWYQQSLDQGLQFLIQYYNGEERAKGNILERFSAQQFPDLHSELNLSSLELGDSALYFCASSVGASGRADYEQYFGPGTRLTVT.